The entry below gives a single TCR beta chain sequence along with its context. The data originate from a study of cytotoxic CD8 clonotypes in ibrutinib-treated CLL. TCRdb keeps only in-frame clones here, not all; method: immunoSEQ multiplex PCR. Among roughly 180,000 clones listed, under 85% were seen once. Deletions cut 5 bases from V and 0 bases from J, with 14 bases between. The CDR3 loop spans 16 amino acids. Germline CDR1 MDHEN, CDR2 SYDVKM. V is TRBV28 and J is TRBJ2-1; no firm D call. The sample here was PBMCs, taken after 24 months of ibrutinib treatment. The receptor was isolated from a human donor with chronic lymphocytic leukemia. CDR3 sequence (DNA): TGTGCCAGCAGTAGTGGGGAATTCTCCTCCTACAATGAGCAGTTCTTC. This sequence encodes CASSSGEFSSYNEQFF.